Sequencing of this T cell receptor (beta chain) was carried out in a study of monozygotic twins with inflammatory bowel disease. About this clonotype: Its specificity is unknown.

Germline V lookup: CDR1 SGHRS, CDR2 YFSETQ. The CDR3 runs to 15 residues. Blood samples, whole and unsorted for T cells, yielded the isolated total RNA. The study, taken as a whole, reports: Versus healthy twins, IBD patients showed fewer clonotypes shared with others, especially with disease activity. No discrimination was achieved between different T cell subtypes. IBD patients carried less diverse TCRbeta repertoires (inverse Simpson) than healthy co-twins.

TCRdb re-called the 5' RACE reads, yielding one record per CDR3 amino acid sequence without DNA. This repertoire includes about 450,000 distinct CDR3 sequences. The rearrangement joins TRBV5-1 to TRBJ2-7; lacking DNA, the TRBD2 call made by TCRdb goes unchecked. This sequence was found in a human donor with ulcerative colitis or Crohn's disease, or a healthy co-twin of an affected twin (not recorded which). The sequenced sample was blood. The CDR3 region is CASSPLAGEIFEQYF.